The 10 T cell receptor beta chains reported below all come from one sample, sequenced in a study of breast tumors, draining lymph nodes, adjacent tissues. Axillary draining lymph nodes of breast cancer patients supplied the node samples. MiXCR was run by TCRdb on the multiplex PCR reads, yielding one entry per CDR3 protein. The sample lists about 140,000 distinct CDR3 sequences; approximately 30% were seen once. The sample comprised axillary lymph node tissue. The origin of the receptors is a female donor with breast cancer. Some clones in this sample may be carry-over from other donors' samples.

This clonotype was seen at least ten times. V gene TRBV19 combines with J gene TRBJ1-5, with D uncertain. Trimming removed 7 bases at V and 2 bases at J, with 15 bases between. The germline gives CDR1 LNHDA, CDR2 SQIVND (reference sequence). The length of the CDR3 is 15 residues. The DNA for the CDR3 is TGTGCCAGTAACTCGGTCCCTGGGGGCAATCAGCCCCAGCATTTT. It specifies CASNSVPGGNQPQHF.

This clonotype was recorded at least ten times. DNA for the CDR3: TGCAGTGCTAGAACAGGGAAGGGAGTTCTTCAGCCCCAGCATTTT. It is translated as CSARTGKGVLQPQHF. The chain is built from TRBV20-1 and TRBJ1-5, with TRBD1 as a possible D gene (6 bases). The CDR3 has 15 residues. CDR1 is DFQATT, CDR2 SNEGSKA, per germline (reference sequence). V dropped 2 bases and J dropped 6 bases, with 17 bases sitting between them.

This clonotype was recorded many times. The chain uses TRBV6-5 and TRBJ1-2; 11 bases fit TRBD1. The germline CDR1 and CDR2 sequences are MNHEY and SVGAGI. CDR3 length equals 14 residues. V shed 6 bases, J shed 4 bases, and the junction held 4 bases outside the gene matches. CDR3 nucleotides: TGTGCCAGCAGAACCGGGACAGGGGGCTATGGCTACACCTTC. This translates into CASRTGTGGYGYTF.

The DNA for the CDR3 is TGTGCCAGCAGCTTGTTATCAGGGACTAATGGCTACACCTTC. Translated: CASSLLSGTNGYTF. The chain employs TRBV11-2 and TRBJ1-2; a weak D match, TRBD1 (5 bases). The CDR3 extends over 14 amino acids. Germline CDR1 and CDR2: SGHAT and FQNNGV. V was trimmed by 3 bases and J by 6 bases, leaving 14 bases between them.

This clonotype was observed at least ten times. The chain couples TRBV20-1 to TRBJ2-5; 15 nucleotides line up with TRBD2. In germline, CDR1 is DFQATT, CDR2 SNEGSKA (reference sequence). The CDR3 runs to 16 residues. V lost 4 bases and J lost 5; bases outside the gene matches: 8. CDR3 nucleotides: TGCAGTGCTACCCGGACTAGCGGGGGGGTGGGGGAGACCCAGTACTTC. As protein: CSATRTSGGVGETQYF.

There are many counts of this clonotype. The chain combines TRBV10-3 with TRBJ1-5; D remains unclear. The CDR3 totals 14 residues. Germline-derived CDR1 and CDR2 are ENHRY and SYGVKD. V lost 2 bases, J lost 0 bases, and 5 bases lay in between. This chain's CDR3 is CAISEDLSNQPQHF. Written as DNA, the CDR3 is TGTGCCATCAGTGAGGACCTTAGCAATCAGCCCCAGCATTTT.

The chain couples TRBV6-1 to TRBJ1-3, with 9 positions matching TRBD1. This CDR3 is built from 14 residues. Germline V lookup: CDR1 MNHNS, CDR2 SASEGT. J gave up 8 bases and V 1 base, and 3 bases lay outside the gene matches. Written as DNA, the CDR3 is TGTGCCAGCAGTGAAGGGGGACAGGGCTACACCATATATTTT. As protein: CASSEGGQGYTIYF.

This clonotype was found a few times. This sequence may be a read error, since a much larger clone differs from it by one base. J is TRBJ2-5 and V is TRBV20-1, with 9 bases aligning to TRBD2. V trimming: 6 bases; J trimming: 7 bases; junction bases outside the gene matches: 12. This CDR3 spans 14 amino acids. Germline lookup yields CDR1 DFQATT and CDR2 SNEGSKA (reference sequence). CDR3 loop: CSARKAGGGATQYF. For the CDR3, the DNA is TGCAGTGCCCGGAAAGCGGGGGGTGGAGCGACCCAGTACTTC.

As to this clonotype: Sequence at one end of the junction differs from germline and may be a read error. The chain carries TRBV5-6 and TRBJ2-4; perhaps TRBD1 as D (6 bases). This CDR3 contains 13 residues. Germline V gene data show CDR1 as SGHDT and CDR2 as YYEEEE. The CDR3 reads CTSSYQGNYIQYF. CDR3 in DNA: TGTACCAGCAGTTATCAGGGGAATTACATTCAGTACTTC. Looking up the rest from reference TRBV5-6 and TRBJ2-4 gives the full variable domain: DAGVTQSPTHLIKTRGQQVTLRCSPKSGHDTVSWYQQALGQGPQFIFQYYEEEERQRGNFPDRFSGHQFPNYSSELNVNALLLGDSALYLCTSSYQGNYIQYFGAGTRLSVL.

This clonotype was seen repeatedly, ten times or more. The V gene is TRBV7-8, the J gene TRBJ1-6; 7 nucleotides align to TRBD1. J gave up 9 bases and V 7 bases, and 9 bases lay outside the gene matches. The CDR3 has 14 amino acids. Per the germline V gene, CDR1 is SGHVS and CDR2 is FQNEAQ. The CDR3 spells CASTRGQSFSPLHF. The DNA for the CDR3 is TGTGCCAGCACCCGGGGACAGAGTTTTTCACCCCTCCACTTT.